Below, 32 T cell receptor beta chains from the same sample are listed, as sequenced in a study of blood T cell repertoires in COVID-19. Only in-frame clones appear in the TCRdb table, and some are missing; sequencing was by immunoSEQ multiplex PCR. Of about 250,000 clones listed, approximately 78% are singletons. Input material: PBMCs or T cells enriched from blood (not recorded which). All receptors come from a man between 35 and 55 years old who had been exposed to COVID-19.

J is TRBJ1-1 and V is TRBV5-1, with TRBD1 identical over 9 bases. Trimming at V came to 2 bases and at J to 1 base, leaving 3 bases not matched to a gene. This CDR3 region has 15 residues. Germline V gene data show CDR1 as SGHRS and CDR2 as YFSETQ. The CDR3 DNA is TGCGCCAGCAGCTTTACAGGGGGCGGGAACACTGAAGCTTTCTTT. Translating it yields CASSFTGGGNTEAFF. Complete variable domain (other parts from reference TRBV5-1 and TRBJ1-1): KAGVTQTPRYLIKTRGQQVTLSCSPISGHRSVSWYQQTPGQGLQFLFEYFSETQRNKGNFPGRFSGRQFSNSRSEMNVSTLELGDSALYLCASSFTGGGNTEAFFGQGTRLTVV.

In its sample, this clone was seen a few times. This sequence joins TRBV10-3 and TRBJ2-7, with D possibly matching TRBD2 (6 bases). V lost 8 bases and J 6 bases, leaving 11 bases between the germline ends. The CDR3 contains 11 residues. Germline CDR1 is ENHRY and CDR2 is SYGVKD. CDR3 DNA: TGTGCCATCTCGGGGGAGCGCGAGCAGTACTTC. Its protein product is CAISGEREQYF.

V gene TRBV19 combines with J gene TRBJ1-5; 7 nucleotides agree with TRBD1. The CDR3 loop spans 15 amino acids. The V segment lost 3 bases and the J segment 3 bases; nucleotides outside the gene matches: 5. CDR1 and CDR2 (germline): LNHDA, SQIVND (reference sequence). CDR3 DNA sequence: TGTGCCAGTAGTATGAAGGGGGCGTTCAATCAGCCCCAGCATTTT. Translation: CASSMKGAFNQPQHF. The variable domain in full, completed from reference TRBV19 and TRBJ1-5, reads DGGITQSPKYLFRKEGQNVTLSCEQNLNHDAMYWYRQDPGQGLRLIYYSQIVNDFQKGDIAEGYSVSREKKESFPLTVTSAQKNPTAFYLCASSMKGAFNQPQHFGDGTRLSIL.

This clone was recorded only once. The chain joins TRBV5-1 to TRBJ1-4; D is ambiguous. The V and J ends lost 0 bases and 4 bases respectively, with 13 bases between them. Germline-derived CDR1 and CDR2 are SGHRS and YFSETQ. The CDR3 contains 16 residues. The CDR3 coding sequence is TGCGCCAGCAGCTTGGATTTATCACAGAATAATGAAAAACTGTTTTTT. As protein: CASSLDLSQNNEKLFF.

The CDR3: CASSFLLEDRAHGYTF. In DNA form, the CDR3 reads TGTGCCAGTAGCTTCCTACTAGAGGACAGGGCTCACGGCTACACCTTC. V usage is TRBV19 and J usage is TRBJ1-2; 8 positions match TRBD1. The junction had 17 bases not matched to a gene; V was cut back by 6 bases and J by 8 bases. Germline V gives CDR1 LNHDA, CDR2 SQIVND (reference sequence). This CDR3 comprises 16 residues.

This clone was counted a few times. The chain has TRBV5-4 and TRBJ2-7; D possibly corresponds to TRBD1 (5 bases). V shed 0 bases and J shed 0 bases, with 7 bases lying between them. The CDR3 spans 14 residues. CDR1 is SGHNT and CDR2 is YYREEE in the germline V gene (reference sequence). The chain's CDR3 is CASSLDRSSYEQYF. The CDR3 DNA sequence: TGTGCCAGCAGCTTGGACAGGAGCTCCTACGAGCAGTACTTC.

The chain couples TRBV18 to TRBJ2-1; 12 nucleotides line up with TRBD2. The germline V gene encodes CDR1 KGHSH and CDR2 LQKENI. The length of the CDR3 is 19 residues. V trimming: 2 bases; J trimming: 1 base; junction bases outside the gene matches: 9. CDR3 protein: CASSPRPSGRAGSYNEQFF. CDR3 bases: TGTGCCAGCTCACCAAGGCCTAGCGGGAGGGCAGGTTCCTACAATGAGCAGTTCTTC.

This chain joins TRBV3-1 (or the pseudogene TRBV3-2) and TRBJ2-5; 8 positions match TRBD2. Trimming at V came to 2 bases and at J to 3 bases, leaving 8 bases not matched to a gene. Germline V gene sequence: CDR1 LGHDT, CDR2 YNNKEL (reference sequence). The CDR3 runs to 16 residues. CDR3 DNA: TGTGCCAGCAGCCAAACGGGAGGGCCTAGGGAAGAGACCCAGTACTTC. Its translation is CASSQTGGPREETQYF.

The rearrangement links TRBV6-4 to TRBJ2-1; D is perhaps TRBD2 (5 bases). Germline V gene lookup returns CDR1 MRHNA and CDR2 SNTAGT. Trimming removed 3 bases at V and 9 bases at J, with 15 bases between. The CDR3 length is 14 residues. CDR3 in amino acids: CASSETGSRVEQFF. The CDR3 DNA is TGTGCCAGCAGTGAAACGGGATCGAGGGTTGAGCAGTTCTTC.

CDR3 region: CASRELAELGDTQYF. DNA of the CDR3: TGCGCCAGCAGAGAGCTTGCGGAGCTTGGGGATACGCAGTATTTT. V is TRBV4-1 and J is TRBJ2-3; D not resolved. Deletions cut 6 bases from V and 6 bases from J, with 19 bases between. Germline CDR1 MGHRA, CDR2 YSYEKL. This CDR3 region has 15 residues.

This clone was recorded only once. The genes are TRBV4-1 and TRBJ2-1, with 8 bases matching TRBD2. The V and J ends lost 6 bases and 6 bases, in that order; junction bases with no gene match: 4. The V gene's germline CDR1 is MGHRA and CDR2 YSYEKL. CDR3 length equals 13 residues. The CDR3 region is CASRGLGSNEQFF. DNA for the CDR3: TGCGCCAGCAGGGGACTAGGGTCCAATGAGCAGTTCTTC.

The chain joins TRBV24-1 to TRBJ1-1; the D is unclear. V was shortened by 10 bases and J by 6 bases, with 5 bases between the two germline ends. Germline-derived CDR1 and CDR2 are KGHDR and SFDVKD. The CDR3 length is 9 residues. CDR3 loop: CATSSEAFF. The CDR3 DNA follows: TGTGCCACTTCCTCTGAAGCTTTCTTT.

There are a few counts of this clone. Distinct nucleotide sequences in the sample also encode this CDR3. The chain recombines TRBV4-1 with TRBJ2-7, with D perhaps TRBD1 (6 bases). Germline V CDR1 and CDR2: MGHRA, YSYEKL. V was clipped by 1 base and J by 4 bases, with 8 bases between them. This CDR3 contains 13 residues. The CDR3: CASSQGGGYEQYF. The CDR3 bases are TGCGCCAGCAGCCAAGGAGGGGGATACGAGCAGTACTTC.

The genes are TRBV11-2 and TRBJ2-2, with TRBD2 matching over 11 bases. This CDR3 spans 17 amino acids. Germline CDR1 is SGHAT and CDR2 is FQNNGV. V dropped 2 bases and J dropped 6; count of bases not matched to a gene: 8. This chain's CDR3 is CASSLNLAGGPAGELFF. Here the CDR3 DNA reads TGTGCCAGCAGCTTAAATTTAGCGGGAGGGCCTGCCGGGGAGCTGTTTTTT. The full variable domain, rest sourced from reference TRBV11-2 and TRBJ2-2, is EAGVAQSPRYKIIEKRQSVAFWCNPISGHATLYWYQQILGQGPKLLIQFQNNGVVDDSQLPKDRFSAERLKGVDSTLKIQPAKLEDSAVYLCASSLNLAGGPAGELFFGEGSRLTVL.

The V and J genes are TRBV19 and TRBJ1-1; D remains unclear. Germline CDR1 is LNHDA and CDR2 is SQIVND (reference sequence). The CDR3 is 12 residues long. V lost 5 bases, J lost 3 bases, and 7 bases lay in between. The chain's CDR3 is CASSHRDTEAFF. CDR3 bases: TGTGCCAGTAGTCACCGGGACACTGAAGCTTTCTTT.

This clone was recorded once. A far larger clone lies a single base away; this is likely a read error. The V and J genes are TRBV7-3 and TRBJ1-1, with TRBD1 identical over 7 bases. The germline gives CDR1 SGHTA, CDR2 FQGTGA. This CDR3 contains 13 residues. V was clipped by 5 bases and J by 1 base; unmatched bases: 1. CDR3 sequence: CASSRQGNTEAFF. The DNA for the CDR3 is TGTGCCAGCAGCCGACAGGGGAACACTGAAGCTTTCTTT.

Points on this clone: The junction departs from the called germline gene at one end, perhaps through a read error. The rearrangement uses TRBV5-5 and TRBJ2-2; the match to TRBD2 covers 10 bases. This CDR3 region has 17 residues. The germline gives CDR1 SGHKS, CDR2 YYEKEE (reference sequence). The CDR3, as DNA: TGTGCCAGCACCTTGGAGGGTAGCGGGAGGTCCGCCGGGGAGCTGTTTTTT. Amino acid sequence: CASTLEGSGRSAGELFF.

The rearrangement uses TRBV6-6 and TRBJ2-5; 7 bases line up with TRBD1. Germline loops: CDR1 MNHNY, CDR2 SVGAGI (reference sequence). This CDR3 region has 15 residues. Trimming took 4 bases from V and 7 from J; bases not matched to a gene: 12. The CDR3 protein is CASSWGQRDAGTQYF. Here the CDR3 DNA reads TGTGCCAGCAGTTGGGGACAGCGAGACGCGGGGACCCAGTACTTC.

V is TRBV9 and J is TRBJ2-2, with TRBD1 identical over 8 bases. Trimming took 4 bases from V and 0 from J; bases not matched to a gene: 5. There are 16 residues in the CDR3. CDR1 and CDR2 (germline): SGDLS, YYNGEE. The CDR3 region is CASSLQGATNTGELFF. The CDR3 DNA is TGTGCCAGCAGCCTTCAGGGGGCGACGAACACCGGGGAGCTGTTTTTT.

The chain couples TRBV14 to TRBJ1-1; perhaps TRBD1 as D (5 bases). V dropped 0 bases and J dropped 8 bases, with 13 bases sitting between them. This CDR3 comprises 14 residues. Germline-derived CDR1 and CDR2 are SGHDN and FVKESK. CDR3 nucleotide sequence: TGTGCCAGCAGCCAAGAGGCAAGGGGATCCGAAGCTTTCTTT. It is translated as CASSQEARGSEAFF.

The chain has TRBV4-2 and TRBJ2-3; 10 bases map to TRBD2. Germline V gene sequence: CDR1 LGHNA, CDR2 YNFKEQ. The V gene end was trimmed by 1 base and the J gene end by 0 bases; junction bases not matched to a gene: 7. The CDR3 is made up of 18 amino acids. CDR3 region: CASSQVSGRVPSTDTQYF. DNA for the CDR3: TGTGCCAGCAGCCAAGTCAGCGGGAGGGTACCGAGCACAGATACGCAGTATTTT.

This chain links TRBV7-9 with TRBJ1-1, with D unresolved. From germline, CDR1 is SEHNR and CDR2 FQNEAQ (reference sequence). CDR3 length equals 13 residues. V gave up 4 bases and J gave up 5 bases, with 11 bases separating them. The CDR3 DNA reads as TGTGCCAGCAGCTGGGCGCGGGAGACTGAAGCTTTCTTT. Protein: CASSWARETEAFF.

V is TRBV11-3 and J is TRBJ2-3; perhaps TRBD1 as D (5 bases). CDR1 and CDR2 from the germline V gene are SGHNT and YENEEA. V shed 2 bases and J shed 3 bases, with 9 bases lying between them. This CDR3 has 14 amino acids. The CDR3 reads CASSLHQGTDTQYF. The CDR3 bases are TGTGCCAGCAGCTTACATCAGGGAACAGATACGCAGTATTTT.

The chain combines TRBV19 with TRBJ2-2; 11 bases are shared with TRBD2. The CDR3 runs to 16 residues. From germline, CDR1 is LNHDA and CDR2 SQIVND (reference sequence). With V trimmed by 10 bases and J by 7 bases, 14 bases remained unmatched. The CDR3 spells CATIGDSGRGDGELFF. CDR3 sequence (DNA): TGTGCCACCATAGGGGATAGCGGGAGGGGTGACGGGGAGCTGTTTTTT.

This clone was counted many times. The chain combines TRBV29-1 with TRBJ1-1; tentatively, D is TRBD1 (5 bases). Trimming shortened V by 5 bases and J by 0 bases, and 10 bases separated the two germline ends. The CDR3 length is 13 residues. Germline CDR1 SQVTM, CDR2 ANQGSEA. The CDR3 sequence: CSVQRQLNTEAFF. The CDR3 nucleotides read TGCAGCGTTCAGAGACAGCTGAACACTGAAGCTTTCTTT.

The chain employs TRBV11-2 and TRBJ2-7, with D perhaps matching TRBD1 (5 bases). The V end was cut by 8 bases, the J end by 1 base, with 18 bases between. In germline, CDR1 is SGHAT, CDR2 FQNNGV. This CDR3 spans 15 amino acids. In nucleotides, the CDR3 is TGTGCCAGCGGCCATGACAGAGCGAGATCCTACGAGCAGTACTTC. Translating it yields CASGHDRARSYEQYF.

This chain uses TRBV2 with TRBJ1-5; unclear D gene. The CDR3 spans 12 residues. CDR1 is SNHLY, CDR2 FYNNEI, per germline. Trimming cost V 9 bases and J 0 bases, with 6 bases left between them. CDR3 nucleotide sequence: TGTGCCAGTAGAGATAGCAATCAGCCCCAGCATTTT. Translated: CASRDSNQPQHF.

V gene TRBV5-1 combines with J gene TRBJ1-6, with a possible D match to TRBD1 (5 bases). CDR3 size: 15 residues. V lost 0 bases and J 6 bases, leaving 10 bases between the germline ends. CDR1 and CDR2 from the germline V gene are SGHRS and YFSETQ. DNA of the CDR3: TGCGCCAGCAGCTTGGGCGGGGGATCTAATTCACCCCTCCACTTT. Amino acid sequence: CASSLGGGSNSPLHF.

This chain connects TRBV11-2 to TRBJ2-7, with D maybe TRBD2 (5 bases). The CDR3 is 13 residues long. Germline lookup yields CDR1 SGHAT and CDR2 FQNNGV. V lost 4 bases and J lost 4, with 11 bases in between. The CDR3 nucleotides read TGTGCCAGCAGCTCGCAGCCGGGGTACGAGCAGTACTTC. Translation gives CASSSQPGYEQYF.

This chain joins TRBV27 and TRBJ2-6, with D perhaps TRBD1 (6 bases). The CDR3 totals 18 residues. V was cut by 5 bases and J by 0 bases, with 17 bases left in between. The germline V gene encodes CDR1 MNHEY and CDR2 SMNVEV (reference sequence). The CDR3: CASSAQGSPSSGANVLTF. CDR3 coding DNA: TGTGCCAGCAGTGCACAGGGTTCCCCCTCCTCTGGGGCCAACGTCCTGACTTTC.

This clone was picked up one time. The V and J genes are TRBV29-1 and TRBJ2-2, with 11 nucleotides matching TRBD2. This CDR3 is 15 amino acids long. CDR1 is SQVTM, CDR2 ANQGSEA, per germline. Trimming at V came to 7 bases and at J to 4 bases, leaving 8 bases not matched to a gene. CDR3 residues: CSAIAGGPVTGELFF. The CDR3 DNA is TGCAGCGCCATAGCGGGAGGGCCGGTCACCGGGGAGCTGTTTTTT.

The rearrangement uses TRBV2 and TRBJ1-5; D is ambiguous. The CDR3 has 13 amino acids. The germline V gene encodes CDR1 SNHLY and CDR2 FYNNEI. Trimming cost V 7 bases and J 3 bases, with 10 bases left between them. CDR3 bases: TGTGCCAGCAATGTGAGATACAATCAGCCCCAGCATTTT. Amino acid sequence: CASNVRYNQPQHF.